The entry below describes one TCR beta chain. What it binds is unknown. This sample is part of a study of T cell responses to AZD1222 COVID-19 vaccine. Study-level results: Nearly half of spike-specific TCRs reportedly target variant regions that are unmutated in the B.1.351 and B.1.1.7 variants. Among the donors, most were white British and more were female, and clonal diversity was possibly underestimated. With dominance at 160-218 and 743-854, vaccine-associated CD4 TCRs spanned spike.

Repertoires were generated with immunoSEQ multiplex PCR, while TCRdb's copy carries only in-frame clones and drops some. The repertoire holds 95,000 to 110,000 clones, roughly 90% seen once, with about 7% in the top ten. The CDR3 runs to 14 residues. The germline V gene encodes CDR1 MGHRA and CDR2 YSYEKL. V was trimmed by 0 bases and J by 5 bases, leaving 10 bases between them. The sequence was collected from an adult in good health. The specimen comprised peripheral blood, sampled on day 0 of AZD1222 vaccination. The chain combines TRBV4-1 with TRBJ2-5, with D uncertain. In DNA form, the CDR3 reads TGCGCCAGCAGCCAAGATGTAGGGTGGGAGACCCAGTACTTC. This translates into CASSQDVGWETQYF.